The present T cell receptor beta chain was sequenced within a study of blood T cell repertoires in COVID-19. CDR3 size: 15 residues. Trimming cost V 3 bases and J 0 bases, with 9 bases left between them. The germline gives CDR1 LNHDA, CDR2 SQIVND (reference sequence). Sequencing was performed with immunoSEQ multiplex PCR; in TCRdb, only in-frame clones are kept and a portion is missing. The top ten clones hold around 3.4% of a sample with 240,000 or so clones, roughly 80% of them seen once. The origin of this receptor is a woman under 30 with acute or convalescent COVID-19. The chain employs TRBV19 and TRBJ1-3, with D uncertain. Material: peripheral blood. The CDR3 region has the DNA TGTGCCAGTAGTATCGGTCGGGGCTCTGGAAACACCATATATTTT. Its protein is CASSIGRGSGNTIYF.